A selection of T cell receptor beta chains follows, all from one sample in a study of T cell responses to AZD1222 COVID-19 vaccine. Produced via immunoSEQ multiplex PCR; TCRdb's table is partial and in-frame only. In the table there are 85,000 or so clones, about nine tenths of which are singletons. The specimen was peripheral blood, collected on day 0 of AZD1222 vaccination. Receptor source: an adult in good health. Both conserved end residues are part of each CDR3. A D gene is named only where the DNA matches it firmly. Part of the rows lack a size; the others show once, few, many or a class for expanded clones.

D gene	CDR3 length	clone size	V gene	J gene	CDR3 DNA	CDR3 protein
TRBD1	16	-	TRBV7-9	TRBJ2-3	TGTGCCAGCAGCAATACCCGGGACAGGGGACCAGATACGCAGTATTTT	CASSNTRDRGPDTQYF
TRBD1	15	-	TRBV30	TRBJ1-4	TGTGCCTGGAGTGTACGGGGGACAGGGTCTGAAAAACTGTTTTTT	CAWSVRGTGSEKLFF
TRBD1	15	-	TRBV19	TRBJ2-3	TGTGCCAGTAGTTTCCGGACAGGGGTCACAGATACGCAGTATTTT	CASSFRTGVTDTQYF
-	14	-	TRBV9	TRBJ1-2	TGTGCCAGCAGCGTAGATAAGAGCTCCTATGGCTACACCTTC	CASSVDKSSYGYTF
-	14	once	TRBV7-2	TRBJ1-3	TGTGCCAGCAGCTTAGGAACCTCTGGAAACACCATATATTTT	CASSLGTSGNTIYF
TRBD1	16	-	TRBV7-2	TRBJ2-3	TGTGCCAGCAGTCTCAACAGGGGAGCGGGCACAGATACGCAGTATTTT	CASSLNRGAGTDTQYF
-	15	-	TRBV2	TRBJ2-6	TGTGCCAGCAGTGGAAACAGAGCCGGGGCCAACGTCCTGACTTTC	CASSGNRAGANVLTF
-	15	once	TRBV7-9	TRBJ2-3	TGTGCCAGCAGCTTAGAGGGGCCAAGCACAGATACGCAGTATTTT	CASSLEGPSTDTQYF
-	14	-	TRBV14	TRBJ1-2	TGTGCCAGCAGCCAACTCACCGGGTTTTATGGCTACACCTTC	CASSQLTGFYGYTF
-	13	once	TRBV14	TRBJ1-1	TGTGCCAGCAGCCAATACATGAACACTGAAGCTTTCTTT	CASSQYMNTEAFF
-	15	-	TRBV5-4	TRBJ1-4	TGTGCCAGCAGCTTGGGCACGGGGACTAATGAAAAACTGTTTTTT	CASSLGTGTNEKLFF
TRBD1	13	-	TRBV27	TRBJ2-7	TGTGCCAGCAGAGAGACAGGGGTCTACGAGCAGTACTTC	CASRETGVYEQYF
-	17	-	TRBV4-3	TRBJ2-2	TGCGCCAGCAGCCAAGATTTAGATACACTTGAGAGCGGGGAGCTGTTTTTT	CASSQDLDTLESGELFF
TRBD1	15	-	TRBV5-1	TRBJ2-1	TGCGCCAGCAGCTTGGTGTCAGGGGGATTAAATGAGCAGTTCTTC	CASSLVSGGLNEQFF
-	13	-	TRBV12-3/TRBV12-4	TRBJ1-1	TGTGCCAGCAGTTTTTCCGTGAACACTGAAGCTTTCTTT	CASSFSVNTEAFF
-	13	-	TRBV7-9	TRBJ1-2	TGTGCCAGCAGCTTTCCTCAGAACTATGGCTACACCTTC	CASSFPQNYGYTF
-	12	-	TRBV2	TRBJ1-2	TGTGCCAGCACGTCAGGGTTGGATGGCTACACCTTC	CASTSGLDGYTF